The rows below give T cell receptor beta chains drawn from one sample of a study of T-cell memory formation after mild COVID-19. TCRdb reprocessed the 5' RACE reads via MiXCR and lists one record per CDR3 protein. The sample lists 40,000 or so distinct CDR3 sequences; 5.5% to 8.5% were seen once. Sequenced input: PBMCs or a T cell subset sorted from them (not recorded which). These TCRs come from an adult who had mild COVID-19 (a few samples of this study predate the infection). Cell type and time point are not known. Both conserved end residues are part of each CDR3. A D gene is named only where the DNA matches it firmly. Rows give clone size only sometimes, using once, few, many, or a class for an expanded clone.

clone size | D gene | J gene | V gene | CDR3 DNA | CDR3 protein
. | . | TRBJ2-7 | TRBV7-7 | TGTGCTAGCAGCTTCGGTGAAGCCTACGAGCAGTACTTC | CASSFGEAYEQYF
few | TRBD1 | TRBJ1-1 | TRBV5-1 | TGCGCCAGCAGCTTGGCCCCGTCCGGGACAGGGGACACTGAAGCTTTCTTT | CASSLAPSGTGDTEAFF
many | . | TRBJ2-3 | TRBV7-9 | TGTGCCAGCAGCTTAGCAACTCCCGGGGGCACAGATACGCAGTATTTT | CASSLATPGGTDTQYF
many | TRBD1 | TRBJ2-7 | TRBV6-2/TRBV6-3 | TGTGCCAGCAGTTCCTCGACAGGGTTGCAAGACTTC | CASSSSTGLQDF
many | . | TRBJ2-5 | TRBV5-1 | TGCGCCAGCAGCTTGACACTGATTGAGTCCCAGTACTTC | CASSLTLIESQYF
many | . | TRBJ2-7 | TRBV12-3/TRBV12-4 | TGTGCCAGCAGTTTAGTGGACACCTACGAGCAGTACTTC | CASSLVDTYEQYF
many | TRBD1 | TRBJ2-1 | TRBV5-6 | TGTGCCAGCAGAAACAGCCTGGGGACAGGGCCAGACAATGAGCAGTTCTTC | CASRNSLGTGPDNEQFF
few | . | TRBJ2-5 | TRBV7-2 | TGTGCCAGCAGCTTAGATTTTGGGGAGACCCAGTACTTC | CASSLDFGETQYF
many | TRBD2 | TRBJ2-2 | TRBV12-3/TRBV12-4 | TGTGCCAGCAGTTCCTTAGCGGGGGGATTGTCCGGGGAGCTGTTTTTT | CASSSLAGGLSGELFF
many | . | TRBJ2-4 | TRBV20-1 | TGCAGTGCTAGAGATATAAGGGGTCGAAACATTCAGTACTTC | CSARDIRGRNIQYF
many | . | TRBJ1-4 | TRBV20-1 | TGCAGTGCTAGGGTGGTAGGGATTAATGAAAAACTGTTTTTT | CSARVVGINEKLFF
few | TRBD2 | TRBJ2-5 | TRBV20-1 | TGCAGTGCTAGAGGCGGTAGCGGGGGGCCGGTGACCCAGTACTTC | CSARGGSGGPVTQYF
many | TRBD1 | TRBJ2-2 | TRBV20-1 | TGCAGTGCTAAACCGGGACAGTACACCGGGGAGCTGTTTTTT | CSAKPGQYTGELFF
many | . | TRBJ2-1 | TRBV4-3 | TGCGCCAGCAGCCCCCCGCGGCGGTCCTCCTACAATGAGCAGTTCTTC | CASSPPRRSSYNEQFF
many | . | TRBJ2-1 | TRBV24-1 | TGTGCCACCAGTGATTTTACGGGCCCCTACAATGAGCAGTTCTTC | CATSDFTGPYNEQFF
many | TRBD1 | TRBJ2-1 | TRBV5-6 | TGTGCCAGCAGCATACAGGGGGCCAATGAGCAGTTCTTC | CASSIQGANEQFF
. | TRBD1 | TRBJ1-2 | TRBV29-1 | TGCAGCGTACTACCGGGACAGGGGTACTATGGCTACACCTTC | CSVLPGQGYYGYTF
few | . | TRBJ1-1 | TRBV18 | TGTGCCAGCTCACCACGGCCAGGGAACACTGAAGCTTTCTTT | CASSPRPGNTEAFF
many | . | TRBJ2-7 | TRBV12-3/TRBV12-4 | TGTGCCAGCAGGGAGACAGGGACTTCCTACGAGCAGTACTTC | CASRETGTSYEQYF
many | . | TRBJ2-2 | TRBV24-1 | TGTGCCACCAGTGATTATGGGACGGGAGAGACCGGGGAGCTGTTTTTT | CATSDYGTGETGELFF
many | TRBD1 | TRBJ2-2 | TRBV7-8 | TGTGCCAGCAGCCCACGGGACAGGGGGCGGACCGGGGAGCTGTTTTTT | CASSPRDRGRTGELFF